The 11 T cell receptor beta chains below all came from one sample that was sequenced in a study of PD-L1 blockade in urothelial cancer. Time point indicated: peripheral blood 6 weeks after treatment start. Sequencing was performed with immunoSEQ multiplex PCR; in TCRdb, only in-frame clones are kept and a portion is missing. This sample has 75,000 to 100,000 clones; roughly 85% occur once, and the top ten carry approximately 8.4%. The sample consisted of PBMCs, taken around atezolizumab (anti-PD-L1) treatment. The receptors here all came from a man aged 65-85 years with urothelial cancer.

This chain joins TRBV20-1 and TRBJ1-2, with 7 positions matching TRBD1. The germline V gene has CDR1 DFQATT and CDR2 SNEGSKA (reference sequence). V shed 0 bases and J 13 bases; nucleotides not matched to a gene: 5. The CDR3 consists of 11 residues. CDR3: CSARDQGEVTF. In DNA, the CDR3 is TGCAGTGCTAGAGATCAGGGGGAGGTCACCTTC.

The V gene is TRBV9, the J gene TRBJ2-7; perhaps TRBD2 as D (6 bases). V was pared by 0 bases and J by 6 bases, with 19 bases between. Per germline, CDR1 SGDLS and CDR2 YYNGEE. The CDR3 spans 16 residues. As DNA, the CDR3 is TGTGCCAGCAGCGTAGCTCCGGGAGCAACTCGGGTCGAGCAGTACTTC. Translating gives CASSVAPGATRVEQYF.

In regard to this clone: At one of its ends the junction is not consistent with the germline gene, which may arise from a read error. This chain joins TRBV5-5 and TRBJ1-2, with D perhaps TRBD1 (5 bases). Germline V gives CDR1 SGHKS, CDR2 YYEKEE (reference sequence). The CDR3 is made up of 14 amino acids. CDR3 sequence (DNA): TGTGCCAGCACCCGGACATCAGTTAACTTTGGCTACACCTTC. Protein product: CASTRTSVNFGYTF.

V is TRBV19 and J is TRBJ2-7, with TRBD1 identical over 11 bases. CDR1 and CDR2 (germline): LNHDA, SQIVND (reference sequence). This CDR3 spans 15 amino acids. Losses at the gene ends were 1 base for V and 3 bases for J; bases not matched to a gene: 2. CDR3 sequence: CASSIAGQGVYEQYF. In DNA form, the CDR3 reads TGTGCCAGTAGTATAGCGGGACAGGGGGTCTACGAGCAGTACTTC.

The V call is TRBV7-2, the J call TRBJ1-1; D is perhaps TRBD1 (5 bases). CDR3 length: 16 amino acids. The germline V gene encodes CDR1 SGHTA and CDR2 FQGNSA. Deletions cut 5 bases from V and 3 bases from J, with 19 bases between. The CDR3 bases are TGTGCCAGCAGCCTGGGGTCAGGGTATTTAGACACTGAAGCTTTCTTT. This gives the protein CASSLGSGYLDTEAFF.

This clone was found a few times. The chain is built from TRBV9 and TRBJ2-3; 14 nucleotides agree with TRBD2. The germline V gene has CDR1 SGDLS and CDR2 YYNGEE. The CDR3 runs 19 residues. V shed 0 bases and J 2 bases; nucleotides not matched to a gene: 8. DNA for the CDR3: TGTGCCAGCAGCGTAGGACTAGCGGGAGGGCCTCTCCTCACAGATACGCAGTATTTT. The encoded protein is CASSVGLAGGPLLTDTQYF.

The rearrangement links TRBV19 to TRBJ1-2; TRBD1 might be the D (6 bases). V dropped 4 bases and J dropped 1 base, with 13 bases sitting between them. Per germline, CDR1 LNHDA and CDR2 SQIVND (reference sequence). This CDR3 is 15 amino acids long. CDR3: CASSTWTDFNYGYTF. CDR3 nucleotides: TGTGCCAGTAGTACTTGGACAGACTTTAACTATGGCTACACCTTC.

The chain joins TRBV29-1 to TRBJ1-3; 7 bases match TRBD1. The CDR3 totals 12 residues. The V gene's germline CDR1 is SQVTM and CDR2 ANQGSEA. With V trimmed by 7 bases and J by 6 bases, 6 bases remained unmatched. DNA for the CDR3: TGCAGCGCCGGGACAGTCGAAAACACCATATATTTT. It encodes CSAGTVENTIYF.

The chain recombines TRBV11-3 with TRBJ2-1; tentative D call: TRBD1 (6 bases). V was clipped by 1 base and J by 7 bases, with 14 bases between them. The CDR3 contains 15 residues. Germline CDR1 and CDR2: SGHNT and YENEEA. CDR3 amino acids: CASSLGGGLRNEQFF. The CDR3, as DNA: TGTGCCAGCAGCTTAGGAGGGGGTCTAAGGAATGAGCAGTTCTTC.

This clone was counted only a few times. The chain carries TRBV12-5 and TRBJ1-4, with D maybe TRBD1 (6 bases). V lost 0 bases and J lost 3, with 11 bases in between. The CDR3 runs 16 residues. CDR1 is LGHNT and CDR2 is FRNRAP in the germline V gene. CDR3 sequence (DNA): TGTGCTAGTGGTTTGGTACGAACAGGGCCTAATGAAAAACTGTTTTTT. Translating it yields CASGLVRTGPNEKLFF.

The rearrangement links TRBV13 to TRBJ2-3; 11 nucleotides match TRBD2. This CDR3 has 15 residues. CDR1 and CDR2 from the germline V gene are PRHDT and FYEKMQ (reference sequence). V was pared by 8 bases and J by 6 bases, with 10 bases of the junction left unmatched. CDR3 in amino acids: CASRSTSGAGDTQYF. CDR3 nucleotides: TGTGCCAGCCGATCGACTAGCGGGGCGGGGGATACGCAGTATTTT. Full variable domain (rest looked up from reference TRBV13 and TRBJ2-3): AAGVIQSPRHLIKEKRETATLKCYPIPRHDTVYWYQQGPGQDPQFLISFYEKMQSDKGSIPDRFSAQQFSDYHSELNMSSLELGDSALYFCASRSTSGAGDTQYFGPGTRLTVL.